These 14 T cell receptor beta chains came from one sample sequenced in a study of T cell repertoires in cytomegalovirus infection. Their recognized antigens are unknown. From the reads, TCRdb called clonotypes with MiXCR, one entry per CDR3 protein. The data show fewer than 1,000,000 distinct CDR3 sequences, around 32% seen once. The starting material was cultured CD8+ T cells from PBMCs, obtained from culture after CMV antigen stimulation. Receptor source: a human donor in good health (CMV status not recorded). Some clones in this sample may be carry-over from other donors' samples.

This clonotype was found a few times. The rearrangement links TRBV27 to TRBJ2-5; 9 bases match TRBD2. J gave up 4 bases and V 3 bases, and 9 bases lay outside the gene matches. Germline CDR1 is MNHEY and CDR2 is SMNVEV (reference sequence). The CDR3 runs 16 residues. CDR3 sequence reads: CASSLQAGGILETQYF. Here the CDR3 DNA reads TGTGCCAGCAGTTTGCAGGCGGGGGGGATACTAGAGACCCAGTACTTC.

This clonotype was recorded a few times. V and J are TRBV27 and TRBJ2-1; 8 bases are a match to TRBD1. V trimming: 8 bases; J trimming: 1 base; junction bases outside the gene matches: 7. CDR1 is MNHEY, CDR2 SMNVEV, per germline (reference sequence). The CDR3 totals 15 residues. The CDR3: CASRKRTGSYNEQFF. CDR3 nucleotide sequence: TGTGCCAGCCGTAAGAGGACAGGGTCCTACAATGAGCAGTTCTTC.

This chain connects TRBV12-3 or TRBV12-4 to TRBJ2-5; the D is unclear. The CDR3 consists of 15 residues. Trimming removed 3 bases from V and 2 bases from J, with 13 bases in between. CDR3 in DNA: TGTGCCAGCAGTTTTTGGCCGGGCCCACAAGAGACCCAGTACTTC. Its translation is CASSFWPGPQETQYF.

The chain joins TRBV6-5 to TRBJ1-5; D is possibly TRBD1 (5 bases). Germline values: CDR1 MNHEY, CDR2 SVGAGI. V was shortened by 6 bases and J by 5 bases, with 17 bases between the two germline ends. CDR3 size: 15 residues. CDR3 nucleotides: TGTGCCAGCAGACCACTGGGGGGGAGAGATCAGCCCCAGCATTTT. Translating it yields CASRPLGGRDQPQHF.

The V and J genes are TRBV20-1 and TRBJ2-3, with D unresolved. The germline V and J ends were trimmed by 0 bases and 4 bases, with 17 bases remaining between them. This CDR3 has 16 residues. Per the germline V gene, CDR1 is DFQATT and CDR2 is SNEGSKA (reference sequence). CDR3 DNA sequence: TGCAGTGCTAGAGATACGTACGTTACAACAGCAGATACGCAGTATTTT. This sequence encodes CSARDTYVTTADTQYF.

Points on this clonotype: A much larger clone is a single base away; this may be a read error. The CDR3 region is CASSLEKICEQYV. The CDR3 DNA is TGTGCCAGCAGCTTGGAAAAGATCTGCGAGCAGTACGTC. J is TRBJ2-7 and V is TRBV7-8; no clear D. CDR3 length: 13 residues. Germline V gene lookup returns CDR1 SGHVS and CDR2 FQNEAQ. Trimming stripped 3 bases from V and 6 bases from J, with 12 bases between.

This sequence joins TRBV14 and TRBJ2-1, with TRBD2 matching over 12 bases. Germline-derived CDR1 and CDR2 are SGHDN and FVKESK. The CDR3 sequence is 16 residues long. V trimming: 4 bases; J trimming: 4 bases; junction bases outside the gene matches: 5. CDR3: CASSRGGLAGYNEQFF. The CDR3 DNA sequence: TGTGCCAGCAGCCGCGGGGGACTAGCGGGTTACAATGAGCAGTTCTTC.

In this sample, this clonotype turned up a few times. CDR3 bases: TGCGCCAGCAGCGGGACTAGCGGGCCCGAGACCCAGTACTTC. This encodes CASSGTSGPETQYF. V is TRBV5-1 and J is TRBJ2-5; 12 nucleotides agree with TRBD2. V dropped 4 bases and J dropped 5; count of bases not matched to a gene: 3. The CDR3 is made up of 14 amino acids. Germline-derived CDR1 and CDR2 are SGHRS and YFSETQ.

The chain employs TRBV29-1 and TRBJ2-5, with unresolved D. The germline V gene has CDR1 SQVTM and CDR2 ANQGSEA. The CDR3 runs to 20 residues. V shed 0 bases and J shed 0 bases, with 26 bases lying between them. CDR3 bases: TGCAGCGTTGAAGAGTGGGTCGACCCCCTTGAGACGGAGTACCAAGAGACCCAGTACTTC. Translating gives CSVEEWVDPLETEYQETQYF.

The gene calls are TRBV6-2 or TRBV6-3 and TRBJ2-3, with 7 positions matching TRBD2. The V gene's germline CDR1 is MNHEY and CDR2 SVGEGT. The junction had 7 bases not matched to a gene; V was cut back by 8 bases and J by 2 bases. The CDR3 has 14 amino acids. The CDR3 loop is CASWSGIYTDTQYF. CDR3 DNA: TGTGCCAGCTGGAGCGGGATCTACACAGATACGCAGTATTTT.

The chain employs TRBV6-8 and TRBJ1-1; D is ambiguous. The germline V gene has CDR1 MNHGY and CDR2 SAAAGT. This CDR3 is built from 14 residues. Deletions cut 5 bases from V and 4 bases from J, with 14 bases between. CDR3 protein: CASSGEGVVTEAFF. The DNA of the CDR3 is TGTGCCAGCAGTGGAGAAGGTGTGGTCACTGAAGCTTTCTTT.

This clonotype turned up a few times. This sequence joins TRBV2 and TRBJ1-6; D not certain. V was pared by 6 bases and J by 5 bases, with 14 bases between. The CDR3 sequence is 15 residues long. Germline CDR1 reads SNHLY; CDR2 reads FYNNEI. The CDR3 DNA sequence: TGTGCCAGCAGGGTACCTGGATGGGATAATTCACCCCTCCACTTT. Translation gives CASRVPGWDNSPLHF.

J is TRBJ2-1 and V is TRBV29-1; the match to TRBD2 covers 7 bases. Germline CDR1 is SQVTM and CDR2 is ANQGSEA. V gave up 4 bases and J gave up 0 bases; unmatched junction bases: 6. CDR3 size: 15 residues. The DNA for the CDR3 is TGCAGCGTTGGCCTAGCGGAAAGCTCCTACAATGAGCAGTTCTTC. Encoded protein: CSVGLAESSYNEQFF.

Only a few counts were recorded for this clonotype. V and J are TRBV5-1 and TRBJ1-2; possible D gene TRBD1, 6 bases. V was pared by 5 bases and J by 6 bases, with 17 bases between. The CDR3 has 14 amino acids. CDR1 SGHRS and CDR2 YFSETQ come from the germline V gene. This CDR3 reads CASSRETGRNGYTF. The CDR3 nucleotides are TGCGCCAGCAGTCGAGAAACAGGGAGGAATGGCTACACCTTC.